Listed here are 3 T cell receptor beta chains from one sample, sequenced in a study of blood T cell repertoires in COVID-19. Method: immunoSEQ multiplex PCR; TCRdb's copy keeps in-frame clones and lacks some. Here the sample spans about 120,000 clones, about 91% being singletons. The sequencing input was peripheral blood. Receptors were obtained from a woman between 50 and 59 years old with active or convalescent COVID-19.

This chain links TRBV12-3 or TRBV12-4 with TRBJ1-2; 10 bases line up with TRBD1. Trimming removed 5 bases from V and 3 bases from J; junction bases left unmatched: 0. This CDR3 contains 13 residues. CDR3 amino acids: CASSGTGDYGYTF. DNA of the CDR3: TGTGCCAGCAGTGGGACAGGGGACTATGGCTACACCTTC.

This chain links TRBV7-9 with TRBJ2-7; D uncertain. Trimming took 3 bases from V and 7 from J, leaving 13 bases between them. In germline, CDR1 is SEHNR, CDR2 FQNEAQ (reference sequence). This CDR3 has 13 amino acids. CDR3 sequence reads: CASSFAPTGEQYF. CDR3 nucleotide sequence: TGTGCCAGCAGCTTTGCCCCAACCGGGGAGCAGTACTTC.

This clone was detected a few times. The chain combines TRBV27 with TRBJ1-3, with 9 bases fitting TRBD1. V was clipped by 5 bases and J by 5 bases; unmatched bases: 10. The CDR3 extends over 16 amino acids. Germline CDR1 MNHEY, CDR2 SMNVEV (reference sequence). CDR3 nucleotide sequence: TGTGCCAGCAGTCCCCGTACCGGGACAGGGAGAAACACCATATATTTT. Amino acid sequence: CASSPRTGTGRNTIYF.